This TCR beta chain is from a study of T cells in localized non-small cell lung cancer. General study points: With higher T cell density in blood came longer overall survival. Detection in adjacent lung was observed for a median around 59 of the top 100 tumor clones. Adjacent uninvolved lung had the highest clonality, suggesting focused antigen responses. The study sequenced only one region of the tumor. As a result, intratumor heterogeneity could not be excluded and remains possible.

Trimming removed 6 bases from V and 7 bases from J; junction bases left unmatched: 11. The V gene's germline CDR1 is MNHNY and CDR2 SVGAGI (reference sequence). This CDR3 is built from 15 residues. TCRdb's copy holds only in-frame clones and misses some; the assay was immunoSEQ multiplex PCR. Of about 26,000 clones listed, approximately 85% were seen once; the top ten hold roughly 4%. This clone was counted a single time. Its antigen remains unknown. The chain combines TRBV6-6 with TRBJ1-4, with 7 bases lining up with TRBD1. The source of this sequence is a woman aged 40-69 years with stage I lung adenocarcinoma. Material: peripheral blood, obtained before any cancer treatment. Here the CDR3 reads CASSRGTEVGEKLFF. The CDR3 DNA reads as TGTGCCAGCAGCAGGGGGACGGAAGTAGGTGAAAAACTGTTTTTT.